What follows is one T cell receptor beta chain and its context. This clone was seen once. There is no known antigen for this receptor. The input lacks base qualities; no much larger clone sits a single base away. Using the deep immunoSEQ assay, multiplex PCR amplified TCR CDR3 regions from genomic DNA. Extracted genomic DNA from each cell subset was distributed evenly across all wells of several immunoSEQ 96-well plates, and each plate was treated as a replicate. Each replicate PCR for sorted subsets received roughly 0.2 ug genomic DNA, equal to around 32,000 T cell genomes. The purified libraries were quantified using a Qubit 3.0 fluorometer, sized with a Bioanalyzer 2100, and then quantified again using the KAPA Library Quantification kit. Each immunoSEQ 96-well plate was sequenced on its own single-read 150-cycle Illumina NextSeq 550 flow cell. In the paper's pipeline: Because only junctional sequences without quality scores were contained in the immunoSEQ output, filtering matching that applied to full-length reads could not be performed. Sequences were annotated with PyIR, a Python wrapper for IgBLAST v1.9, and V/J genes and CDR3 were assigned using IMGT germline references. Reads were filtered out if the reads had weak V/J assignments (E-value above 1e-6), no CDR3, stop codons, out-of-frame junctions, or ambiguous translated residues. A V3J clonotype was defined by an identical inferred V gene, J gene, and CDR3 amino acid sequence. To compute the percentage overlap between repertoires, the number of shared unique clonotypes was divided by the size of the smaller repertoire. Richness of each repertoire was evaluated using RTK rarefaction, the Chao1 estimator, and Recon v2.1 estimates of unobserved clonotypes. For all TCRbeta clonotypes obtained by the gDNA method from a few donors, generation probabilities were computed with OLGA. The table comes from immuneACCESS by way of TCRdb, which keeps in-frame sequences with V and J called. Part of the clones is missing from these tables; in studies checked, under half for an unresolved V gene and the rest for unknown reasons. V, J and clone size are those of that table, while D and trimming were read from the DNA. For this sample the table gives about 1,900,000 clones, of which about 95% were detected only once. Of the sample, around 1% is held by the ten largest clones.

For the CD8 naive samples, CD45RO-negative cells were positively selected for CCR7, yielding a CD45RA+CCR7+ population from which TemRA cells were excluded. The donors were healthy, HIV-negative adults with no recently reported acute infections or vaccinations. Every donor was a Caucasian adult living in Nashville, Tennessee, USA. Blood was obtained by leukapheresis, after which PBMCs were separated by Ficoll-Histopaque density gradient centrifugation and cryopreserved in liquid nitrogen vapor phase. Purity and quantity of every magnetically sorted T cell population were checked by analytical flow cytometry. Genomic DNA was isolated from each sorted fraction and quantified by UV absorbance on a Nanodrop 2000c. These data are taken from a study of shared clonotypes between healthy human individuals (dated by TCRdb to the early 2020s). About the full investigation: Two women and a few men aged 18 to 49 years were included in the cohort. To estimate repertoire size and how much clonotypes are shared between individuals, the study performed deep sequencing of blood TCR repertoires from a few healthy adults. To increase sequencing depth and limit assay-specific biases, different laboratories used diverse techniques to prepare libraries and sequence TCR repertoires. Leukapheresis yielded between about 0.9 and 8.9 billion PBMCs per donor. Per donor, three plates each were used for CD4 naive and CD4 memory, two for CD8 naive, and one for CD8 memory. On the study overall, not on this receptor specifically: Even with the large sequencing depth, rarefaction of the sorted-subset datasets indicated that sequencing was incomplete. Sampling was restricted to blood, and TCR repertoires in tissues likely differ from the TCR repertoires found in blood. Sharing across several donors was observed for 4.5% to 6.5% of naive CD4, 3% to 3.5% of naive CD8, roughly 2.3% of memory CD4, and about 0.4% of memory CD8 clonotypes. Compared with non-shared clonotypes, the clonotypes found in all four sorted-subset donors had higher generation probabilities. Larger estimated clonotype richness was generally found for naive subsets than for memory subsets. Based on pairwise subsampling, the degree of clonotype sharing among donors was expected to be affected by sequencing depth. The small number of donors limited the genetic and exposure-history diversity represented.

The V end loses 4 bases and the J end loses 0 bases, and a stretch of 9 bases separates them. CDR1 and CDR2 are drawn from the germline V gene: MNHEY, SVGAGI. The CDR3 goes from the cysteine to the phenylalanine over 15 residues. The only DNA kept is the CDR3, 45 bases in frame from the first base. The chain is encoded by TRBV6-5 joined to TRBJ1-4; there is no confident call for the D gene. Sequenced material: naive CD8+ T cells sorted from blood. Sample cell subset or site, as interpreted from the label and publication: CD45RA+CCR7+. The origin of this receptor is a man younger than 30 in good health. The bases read TGTGCCAGCAGTTTGGGGATTTCAACTAATGAAAAACTGTTTTTT. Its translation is CASSLGISTNEKLFF.